This entry features one T cell receptor beta chain sequence. Per the original data handling: Estimated nucleated cell counts came from reference gene primer amplification. Libraries were prepared by immunoSEQ multiplex PCR; TCRdb keeps only in-frame clonotypes and omits some of them. V and J calls and clone size are copied from that table; D and trimming were computed from the DNA. Of roughly 300,000 clones detected, 92% appear once; the ten largest clones hold about a fifth. The CDR3 runs 14 residues. The V gene's germline CDR1 is SGHNT and CDR2 YENEEA. Trimming cost V 2 bases and J 8 bases, with 13 bases left between them. The source of the sample is a study of blood T cell repertoires in COVID-19. As for the study in general: Spain, Italy and the United States supplied samples that represented acute and convalescent COVID-19.

This receptor was identified in a woman in her thirties who had recovered from COVID-19. Sequencing was carried out using PBMCs or T cells enriched from blood (not recorded which). This rearrangement joins TRBV11-3 to TRBJ2-1; a weak D match, TRBD1 (5 bases). The CDR3 DNA reads TGTGCCAGCAGCTTAAAGGGGTCCACTGATGAGCAGTTCTTC. This encodes CASSLKGSTDEQFF.